Listed below are T cell receptor beta chains from one sample, sequenced in a study of cytomegalovirus exposure and HLA in healthy donors. The assay was immunoSEQ multiplex PCR, and TCRdb's table has in-frame clones only and misses some. The sample contains about 74,000 clones, less than 95% of which appear only once. The sample consisted of PBMCs. These receptors originate from a woman younger than 30 in good health and CMV-seropositive. Each CDR3 is given with its conserved first and last residue. Clone size is not always given. Where it is, it says once, few, many or a class for expanded clones.

V	J	size	CDR3
TRBV6-5	TRBJ1-2	-	CASSPTGYGYTF
TRBV6-4	TRBJ2-1	-	CASSRSGFYNEQFF
TRBV18	TRBJ1-1	-	CASSPRVGFEAFF
TRBV5-6	TRBJ2-1	-	CASSLGLAGGRYNEQFF
TRBV6-5	TRBJ1-2	-	CASSYKSWGRENGYTF
TRBV11-2	TRBJ2-2	-	CASSFRGTGELFF
TRBV5-4	TRBJ1-1	-	CASSPGTGGEAFF
TRBV19	TRBJ2-1	-	CASSIRTLSYNEQFF
TRBV7-2	TRBJ1-2	-	CASSSDRGSRNYGYTF
TRBV6-5	TRBJ1-2	-	CASTNRESYGYTF
TRBV6-1	TRBJ2-6	-	CASSVGRSSGANVLTF
TRBV5-8	TRBJ1-1	-	CASSPVRGGGTEAFF
TRBV4-3	TRBJ2-6	-	CASSHSRQGVLSGANVLTF
TRBV5-4	TRBJ2-1	once	CASSLHSGSEQFF
TRBV5-6	TRBJ2-7	-	CASSWDTSTYEQYF
TRBV27	TRBJ2-2	-	CASPPRWKGRSTGELFF
TRBV5-6	TRBJ1-2	-	CASSPTGGRDYGYTF